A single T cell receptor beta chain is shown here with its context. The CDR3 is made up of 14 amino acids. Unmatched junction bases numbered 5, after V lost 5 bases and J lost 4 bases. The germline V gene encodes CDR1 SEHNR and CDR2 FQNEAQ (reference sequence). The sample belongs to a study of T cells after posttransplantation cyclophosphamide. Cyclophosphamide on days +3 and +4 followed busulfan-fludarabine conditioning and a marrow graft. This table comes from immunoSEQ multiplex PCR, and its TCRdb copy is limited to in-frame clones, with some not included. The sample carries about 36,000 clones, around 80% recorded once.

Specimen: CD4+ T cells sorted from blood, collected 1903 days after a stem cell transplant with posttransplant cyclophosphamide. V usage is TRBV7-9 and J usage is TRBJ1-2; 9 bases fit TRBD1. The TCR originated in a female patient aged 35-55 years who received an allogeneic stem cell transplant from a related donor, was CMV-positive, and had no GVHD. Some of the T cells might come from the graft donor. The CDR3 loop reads CASSHGQGPYGYTF. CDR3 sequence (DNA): TGTGCCAGCAGCCACGGACAGGGGCCCTATGGCTACACCTTC.